Given below is one TCR beta chain in context. Measured with immunoSEQ multiplex PCR; TCRdb has only the in-frame clones, and not every one. The table records about 190,000 clones, about 88% of them present only once. The CDR3 sequence is 14 residues long. Germline V gives CDR1 MNHEY, CDR2 SVGAGI. V gave up 6 bases and J gave up 0 bases, with 9 bases separating them. These data come from a study of blood T cell repertoires in COVID-19. V is TRBV6-5 and J is TRBJ1-5; D remains ambiguous. The source is a man aged 25 to 45 with acute or convalescent COVID-19. Sequenced sample: peripheral blood. CDR3 protein: CASRGGDSNQPQHF. The DNA for the CDR3 is TGTGCCAGCAGGGGAGGAGATAGCAATCAGCCCCAGCATTTT.